The rows below give T cell receptor beta chains drawn from one sample of a study of blood T cell repertoires in COVID-19. Assay: immunoSEQ multiplex PCR; the TCRdb copy retains only in-frame clones and omits some. The sample lists 140,000 to 150,000 clones, 80% to 90% seen once, with around 15% in the top ten. The sequencing sample was made of peripheral blood. The receptors stem from a man between 18 and 29 years old with COVID-19, enrolled during active disease. Both conserved end residues are part of each CDR3. The order of the fields is J gene, CDR3 length, clone size, D gene, V gene, CDR3 DNA, CDR3 protein. The D gene is left open where the match is weak. Expanded clones are given a class, and other clones once, few, many or no size at all.

TRBJ2-3 | 13 | . | . | TRBV6-5 | TGTGCCAGCAGTCCTATCTACACAGATACGCAGTATTTT | CASSPIYTDTQYF
TRBJ2-1 | 16 | . | . | TRBV7-9 | TGTGCCAGCAGCTCCACCCTCGAGCGGTCATACAATGAGCAGTTCTTC | CASSSTLERSYNEQFF
TRBJ2-7 | 15 | . | TRBD2 | TRBV6-6 | TGTGCCAGCAGGAAAGGCAGGACTAGCGACTACGAGCAGTACTTC | CASRKGRTSDYEQYF
TRBJ1-2 | 15 | . | TRBD1 | TRBV7-9 | TGTGCCAGCAGCCGGGGGACAGGGTGGGCCTATGGCTACACCTTC | CASSRGTGWAYGYTF
TRBJ2-7 | 18 | . | TRBD2 | TRBV5-1 | TGCGCCAGCAGCCCACTAGCGGGAGGGGATTCCGGAACCTACGAGCAGTACTTC | CASSPLAGGDSGTYEQYF
TRBJ2-3 | 18 | . | TRBD2 | TRBV5-1 | TGCGCCAGCAGCTTGGAGGTAGCGGGAGCTGTTGGCGTAGATACGCAGTATTTT | CASSLEVAGAVGVDTQYF
TRBJ2-3 | 15 | . | TRBD1 | TRBV27 | TGTGCCAGCAGTTTACGGGACAGGGTCACAGATACGCAGTATTTT | CASSLRDRVTDTQYF
TRBJ1-5 | 15 | few | TRBD1 | TRBV7-2 | TGTGCCAGCAGCTTACAACAGGGGTTCAATCAGCCCCAGCATTTT | CASSLQQGFNQPQHF
TRBJ1-6 | 16 | . | TRBD1 | TRBV7-2 | TGTGCCAGCAGCTCCACAGGGGGCTCCTTTAGATCACCCCTCCACTTT | CASSSTGGSFRSPLHF
TRBJ2-7 | 14 | . | . | TRBV6-5 | TGTGCCAGCAGGAACAGGCTAGGACCCTACGAGCAGTACTTC | CASRNRLGPYEQYF
TRBJ1-5 | 12 | . | . | TRBV12-3/TRBV12-4 | TGTGCCAGCAGGGAACAGGATCAGCCCCAGCATTTT | CASREQDQPQHF
TRBJ1-3 | 14 | . | TRBD1 | TRBV30 | TGTGCCTGCGGAGGGGGCGCCGCTGGAAACACCATATATTTT | CACGGGAAGNTIYF
TRBJ2-7 | 14 | . | TRBD2 | TRBV5-1 | TGCGCCAGCAGCTTGTACAGGCCGGGGGGCGAGCAGTACTTC | CASSLYRPGGEQYF
TRBJ1-4 | 15 | . | TRBD1 | TRBV28 | TGTGCCAGCAGTTTAAACAGGGGGCTGTATGAAAAACTGCTTTTT | CASSLNRGLYEKLLF
TRBJ2-6 | 18 | . | TRBD2 | TRBV18 | TGTGCCAGCTCACCCACTAGCGGGAGAAGTTCTGGGGCCAACGTCCTGACTTTC | CASSPTSGRSSGANVLTF
TRBJ1-2 | 14 | . | TRBD1 | TRBV2 | TGTGCCAGCATTAAGGGGGCCAATATCTATGGCTACACCTTC | CASIKGANIYGYTF
TRBJ2-5 | 13 | . | . | TRBV4-1 | TGCGCCAGCAGCCAAGGGGCCCAAGAGACCCAGTACTTC | CASSQGAQETQYF
TRBJ1-5 | 14 | . | . | TRBV4-3 | TGCGCCAGCAGCCAAGGACTGGACAATCAGCCCCAGCATTTT | CASSQGLDNQPQHF
TRBJ2-7 | 16 | . | TRBD1 | TRBV28 | TGTGCCAGCAGTTGGCCCCTAGACAGGGGAAGGTACGAGCAGTACTTC | CASSWPLDRGRYEQYF
TRBJ2-1 | 13 | once | . | TRBV2 | TGTGCCAGCATCGTGGACAGTTACAATGAGCAGTTCTTC | CASIVDSYNEQFF
TRBJ2-3 | 14 | . | . | TRBV4-1 | TGCGCCAGCAATCAGGCCCCTGGCACAGATACGCAGTATTTT | CASNQAPGTDTQYF
TRBJ1-5 | 15 | . | . | TRBV7-2 | TGTGCCAGCAGCTTACGTCAGAATAGCAATCAGCCCCAGCATTTT | CASSLRQNSNQPQHF
TRBJ2-1 | 17 | . | TRBD2 | TRBV9 | TGTGCCAGCAGCCGTACTAGCGGGAGTGTTTCAGTCCATGAGCAGTTCTTC | CASSRTSGSVSVHEQFF
TRBJ2-3 | 16 | . | TRBD2 | TRBV9 | TGTGCCAGCAGCCCCCTCCAGCGGGGACCCACAGATACGCAGTATTTT | CASSPLQRGPTDTQYF
TRBJ2-1 | 14 | once | TRBD2 | TRBV7-3 | TGTGCCAGCAGCATTGGACTAGCGGGAGATCAGCAGTTCTTC | CASSIGLAGDQQFF
TRBJ2-1 | 13 | . | . | TRBV7-9 | TGTGCCAGCAGCTTAGCCCTCCTCCATGAGCAGTTCTTC | CASSLALLHEQFF
TRBJ2-7 | 15 | once | . | TRBV9 | TGTGCCAGCAGCGTAGGGGTAGGGGAGGCCTACGAGCAGTACTTC | CASSVGVGEAYEQYF
TRBJ1-2 | 14 | . | . | TRBV30 | TGTGCCTGGAGTGTACGGACAGCCAGATATGGCTACACCTTC | CAWSVRTARYGYTF